This T cell receptor (beta chain) was profiled in a study of T cells in Graves' hyperthyroidism and ophthalmopathy. Findings and caveats of the study: A model of 13 V-J pairs discriminated ophthalmopathy from stable hyperthyroidism.

In this sample, this clonotype turned up a few times. What it recognizes is unknown. Amplification of TCR beta CDR3 regions was performed using RNA transcripts as template. RT-PCR in the first round (using the HTBI primer set) targeted the TCR CDR3. TCRdb re-called the multiplex PCR reads with MiXCR, one entry per CDR3 protein. This table holds approximately 690,000 distinct CDR3 sequences, around 13% found once. Per the germline V gene, CDR1 is MNHEY and CDR2 is SVGEGT. This CDR3 region has 13 residues. V lost 7 bases and J lost 7, with 14 bases in between. Diagnoses used clinical symptoms, serum thyroxine and TRAb, thyroid ultrasound and orbital computed tomography. PBMCs were sourced from roughly 9.1 ml fresh peripheral blood.

The TCR sequence derives from a woman aged 50 to 65 with Graves' ophthalmopathy. The chain couples TRBV6-2 or TRBV6-3 to TRBJ1-5; D unresolved. The source material was blood. CDR3 region: CASMPAFNQPQHF. CDR3 bases: TGTGCCAGCATGCCGGCTTTTAACCAGCCCCAGCATTTT.